A selection of T cell receptor beta chains follows, all from one sample in a study of a mutant IDH1 vaccine in newly diagnosed glioma. Antigens of these TCRs are unknown. Sequencing was performed with immunoSEQ multiplex PCR; in TCRdb, only in-frame clones are kept and a portion is missing. Of some 45,000 clones in the sample, about 80% were seen once. The input for sequencing was PBMCs, taken from a glioma patient whose treatment included an IDH1 peptide vaccine. Receptor source: a woman aged 50 to 65 with glioma. The CDR3 runs from the conserved cysteine through the conserved F or W. D genes are given only for firm matches. The size of a clone is reported for some rows only, either as once, few or many, or as a class for expanded clones.

clone_size	d_call	v_call	cdr3_length	j_call	cdr3_nt	cdr3_aa
few	-	TRBV6-1	11	TRBJ1-1	TGTGCCAGCAGTAGACAGACTGAAGCTTTCTTT	CASSRQTEAFF
-	-	TRBV2	14	TRBJ2-2	TGTGCCAGCAGTTTGGGGGCTAGGACCGGGGAGCTGTTTTTT	CASSLGARTGELFF
-	TRBD1	TRBV10-3	15	TRBJ1-1	TGTGCCATCAGTGAGTCCGGGACAGAGAACACTGAAGCTTTCTTT	CAISESGTENTEAFF
-	-	TRBV18	18	TRBJ2-2	TGTGCCAGCTCAGCTCAGGGTCTCCAGCTTTTGAACACCGGGGAGCTGTTTTTT	CASSAQGLQLLNTGELFF
-	TRBD1	TRBV5-6	14	TRBJ1-1	TGTGCCAGCAGCGATGACAGGGGAGGAACTGAAGCTTTCTTT	CASSDDRGGTEAFF
-	-	TRBV5-4	16	TRBJ1-2	TGTGCCAGCAGCTTGGAGGGACGACGGGGAATGGGTGGCTACACCTTC	CASSLEGRRGMGGYTF
-	-	TRBV9	14	TRBJ2-2	TGTGCCAGCAGCGTAGAAGCGAACACCGGGGAGCTGTTTTTT	CASSVEANTGELFF
-	-	TRBV6-1	11	TRBJ2-7	TGTGCCAATGGGGCCTCCTACGAGCAGTACTTC	CANGASYEQYF
-	-	TRBV27	14	TRBJ1-6	TGTGCCAGCACCCGGGGGGAGGGAGGGTCACCCCTCCACTTT	CASTRGEGGSPLHF
-	-	TRBV19	13	TRBJ1-5	TGTGCCAGTAGTATGACTTGGGGGCAGCCCCAGCATTTT	CASSMTWGQPQHF
-	-	TRBV5-5	15	TRBJ1-6	TGTGCCAGCAGCCCGGTGTGGCTTTATAATTCACCCCTCCACTTT	CASSPVWLYNSPLHF
-	-	TRBV5-1	15	TRBJ2-3	TGCGCCAGCAGGTTTTACGGGGGGCAGGGAGATACGCAGTATTTT	CASRFYGGQGDTQYF
once	TRBD1	TRBV7-9	14	TRBJ1-4	TGTGCCAGCAGCCTGGGACAGGGTAATGAAAAACTGTTTTTT	CASSLGQGNEKLFF
-	-	TRBV5-1	13	TRBJ1-4	TGCGCCAGCAGCTTTGACAGGAATGAAAAACTGTTTTTT	CASSFDRNEKLFF
-	TRBD1	TRBV6-5	14	TRBJ1-2	TGTGCCAGCAGTTACCGGGACAGAGCGTATGGCTACACCTTC	CASSYRDRAYGYTF
once	-	TRBV6-1	14	TRBJ2-5	TGTGCCAGCAGTGAAGCGTGGAAGGAGGAGACCCAGTACTTC	CASSEAWKEETQYF
-	-	TRBV30	17	TRBJ1-5	TGTGCCTGGAGTCCCGACGTGGGTATTTGGGGCAATCAGCCCCAGCATTTT	CAWSPDVGIWGNQPQHF
-	-	TRBV7-9	13	TRBJ1-2	TGTGCCAGCAGCGCTCAGGAAAACTATGGCTACACCTTC	CASSAQENYGYTF
-	TRBD1	TRBV6-5	16	TRBJ1-1	TGTGCCAGCAGTTGGGGACAGGGGTTGGTGAACACTGAAGCTTTCTTT	CASSWGQGLVNTEAFF
-	TRBD1	TRBV18	15	TRBJ2-4	TGTGCCAGCTCACCTACAGGGGGGGCCAAAAACATTCAGTACTTC	CASSPTGGAKNIQYF
-	-	TRBV30	15	TRBJ1-4	TGTGCCTGGAGATCCTGGGGGAATGTGGAGGAAAAACTGTTTTTT	CAWRSWGNVEEKLFF
once	-	TRBV18	15	TRBJ2-7	TGTGCCAGCTCACCACCGGGGGGGCTTCTCTACGAGCAGTACTTC	CASSPPGGLLYEQYF
-	-	TRBV7-9	14	TRBJ2-7	TGTGCCAGCAGCTTACGGGACTCCATACCCGAGCAGTACTTC	CASSLRDSIPEQYF
-	TRBD1	TRBV6-1	16	TRBJ1-4	TGTGCCAGCAGTGAAGGCACAGGGGGCGCGAGGGAAAAACTGTTTTTT	CASSEGTGGAREKLFF
-	TRBD1	TRBV7-9	14	TRBJ1-5	TGTGCCAGCAGCTTCACAGGGGACAATCAGCCCCAGCATTTT	CASSFTGDNQPQHF
-	-	TRBV6-4	16	TRBJ2-2	TGTGCCAGCAGTACCGACTTGGGGACACCCACCGGGGAGCTGTTTTTT	CASSTDLGTPTGELFF
-	TRBD2	TRBV29-1	15	TRBJ2-3	TGCAGCGTTGAAGTCGAGCGGGGGGACACAGATACGCAGTATTTT	CSVEVERGDTDTQYF
-	TRBD1	TRBV29-1	13	TRBJ2-7	TGCAGTCGTATCGGACAGGGGCGGAACGAGCAGTACTTC	CSRIGQGRNEQYF
-	-	TRBV6-1	12	TRBJ2-1	TGTGCCAGCAGTGACGTGACCCCAGCCTCGTTCTTC	CASSDVTPASFF
-	-	TRBV5-6	12	TRBJ1-5	TGTGCCAGCAGCTTGTGGGGTCAGCCCCAGCATTTT	CASSLWGQPQHF
-	TRBD1	TRBV19	13	TRBJ1-4	TGTGCCAGTAGGCACAGGGGGGATGAAAAACTGTTTTTT	CASRHRGDEKLFF
-	-	TRBV6-5	12	TRBJ2-5	TGTGCCAGCGGGTGGGGCTGGGAGACCCAGTACTTC	CASGWGWETQYF
-	TRBD1	TRBV7-9	13	TRBJ1-4	TGTGCCAGCCAACCGGGACAGGCAGAAAAACTGTTTTTT	CASQPGQAEKLFF
-	-	TRBV11-2	14	TRBJ2-7	TGTGCCAGCAGCACTAGAGGTAGCTCCTACGAGCAGTACTTC	CASSTRGSSYEQYF
-	-	TRBV5-4	12	TRBJ2-2	TGTGCCAGCAGTTTCAACACCGGGGAGCTGTTTTTT	CASSFNTGELFF
few	TRBD1	TRBV28	14	TRBJ1-1	TGTGCCAGCAATTCCGGGACAGCGAACACTGAAGCTTTCTTT	CASNSGTANTEAFF
-	TRBD1	TRBV19	15	TRBJ2-3	TGTGCCAGTAGCCCTCGGGACAGGAGTACAGATACGCAGTATTTT	CASSPRDRSTDTQYF
-	TRBD1	TRBV29-1	16	TRBJ1-1	TGCAGCGTTGTCCCTGATATCGGGACAGGGGTCCGTGAAGCTTTCTTT	CSVVPDIGTGVREAFF
-	TRBD1	TRBV27	14	TRBJ1-5	TGTGCCAGCGGGAGACAGGGGGCCAATCAGCCCCAGCATTTT	CASGRQGANQPQHF
few	-	TRBV7-6	13	TRBJ1-1	TGTGCCAGCAGCCTGGGACAGAACACTGAAGCTTTCTTT	CASSLGQNTEAFF
few	-	TRBV5-6	13	TRBJ1-5	TGTGCCAGCAGCTTGGGCCCGAATCAGCCCCAGCATTTT	CASSLGPNQPQHF
-	TRBD1	TRBV2	14	TRBJ1-1	TGTGCCAGCAGTGCGAGAGACAGGGTGACTGAAGCTTTCTTT	CASSARDRVTEAFF